These 3 T cell receptor beta chains were sequenced from one sample in a study of blood T cell repertoires in COVID-19. Only in-frame clones appear in the TCRdb table, and some are missing; sequencing was by immunoSEQ multiplex PCR. The data contain roughly 87,000 clones, under 85% of them singletons. Sequencing was done on a sample of peripheral blood. The receptors derive from an elderly woman with COVID-19, enrolled during active disease.

The chain uses TRBV19 and TRBJ1-5; D unclear. Germline CDR1 LNHDA, CDR2 SQIVND (reference sequence). Trimming pared 4 bases from V and 0 bases from J, leaving 7 bases between. This CDR3 comprises 14 residues. The CDR3 nucleotides read TGTGCCAGTAGTAGTCAAAATAGCAATCAGCCCCAGCATTTT. It codes for CASSSQNSNQPQHF.

The V gene is TRBV3-1 (or the pseudogene TRBV3-2), the J gene TRBJ1-2, with a weak D call TRBD1 (6 bases). Germline CDR1 LGHDT, CDR2 YNNKEL (reference sequence). The CDR3 has 12 residues. V lost 6 bases, J lost 6 bases, and 11 bases lay in between. CDR3 nucleotide sequence: TGTGCCAGCAGTTACAGGGTCAATGGCTACACCTTC. Translating it yields CASSYRVNGYTF.

V usage is TRBV28 and J usage is TRBJ1-5; 7 nucleotides agree with TRBD1. The CDR3 spans 17 residues. With V trimmed by 6 bases and J by 0 bases, 11 bases remained unmatched. Germline V gene data show CDR1 as MDHEN and CDR2 as SYDVKM. In DNA form, the CDR3 reads TGTGCCAGCAGGGCGGCAGGGGGTGTTTATAGCAATCAGCCCCAGCATTTT. Its translation is CASRAAGGVYSNQPQHF. The full variable domain, rest sourced from reference TRBV28 and TRBJ1-5, is DVKVTQSSRYLVKRTGEKVFLECVQDMDHENMFWYRQDPGLGLRLIYFSYDVKMKEKGDIPEGYSVSREKKERFSLILESASTNQTSMYLCASRAAGGVYSNQPQHFGDGTRLSIL.